This T cell receptor beta chain was sequenced in a study of T-cell reconstitution after alpha-beta-depleted transplantation in children. There are a few counts of this clonotype. Its antigen is as yet unknown. Overall study results and limits: Newly produced T cells mostly accounted for T-cell counts and diversity one year post-transplant.

Using unique molecular identifiers, the investigators prepared the TCRbeta library. Using its own MiXCR run on the PCR reads, TCRdb lists one record per CDR3 protein. The sample includes about 300,000 distinct CDR3 sequences, over 9% of them seen just once. In germline, CDR1 is SGHKS, CDR2 YYEKEE (reference sequence). Trimming stripped 4 bases from V and 5 bases from J, with 10 bases between. The CDR3 loop spans 13 amino acids. The gene calls are TRBV5-5 and TRBJ1-5, with D perhaps matching TRBD1 (5 bases). The sequenced sample was PBMCs, obtained before TCRalphabeta/CD19-depleted stem cell transplant. The origin of this receptor is a boy under two years old with acute myeloid leukemia, due to receive a stem cell transplant. The CDR3 region has the DNA TGTGCCAGCAGCGTGTTCAGGGATCAGCCCCAGCATTTT. Its protein is CASSVFRDQPQHF.